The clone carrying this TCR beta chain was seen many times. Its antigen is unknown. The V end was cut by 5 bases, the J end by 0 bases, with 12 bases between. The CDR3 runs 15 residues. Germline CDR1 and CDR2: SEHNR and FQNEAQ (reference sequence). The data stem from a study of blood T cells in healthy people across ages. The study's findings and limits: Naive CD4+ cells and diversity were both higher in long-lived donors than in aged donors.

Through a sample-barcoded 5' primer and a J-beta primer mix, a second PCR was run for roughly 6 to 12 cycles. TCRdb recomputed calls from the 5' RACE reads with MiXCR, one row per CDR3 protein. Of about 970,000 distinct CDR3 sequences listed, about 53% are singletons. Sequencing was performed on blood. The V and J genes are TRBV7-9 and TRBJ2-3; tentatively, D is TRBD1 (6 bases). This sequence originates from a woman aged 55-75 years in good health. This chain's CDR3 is CASSTGTTSTDTQYF. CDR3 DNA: TGTGCCAGCAGCACAGGGACAACTAGCACAGATACGCAGTATTTT.